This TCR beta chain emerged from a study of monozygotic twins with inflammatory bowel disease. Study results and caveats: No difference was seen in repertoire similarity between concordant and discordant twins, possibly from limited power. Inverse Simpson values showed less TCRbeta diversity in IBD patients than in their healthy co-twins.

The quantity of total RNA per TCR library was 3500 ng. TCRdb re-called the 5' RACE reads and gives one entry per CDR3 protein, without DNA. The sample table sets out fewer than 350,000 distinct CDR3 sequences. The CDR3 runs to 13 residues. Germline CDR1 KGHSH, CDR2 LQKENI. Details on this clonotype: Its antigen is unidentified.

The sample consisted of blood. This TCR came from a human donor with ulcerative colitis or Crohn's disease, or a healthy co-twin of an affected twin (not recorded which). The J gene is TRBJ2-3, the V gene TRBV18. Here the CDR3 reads CASSPPLSDTQYF.